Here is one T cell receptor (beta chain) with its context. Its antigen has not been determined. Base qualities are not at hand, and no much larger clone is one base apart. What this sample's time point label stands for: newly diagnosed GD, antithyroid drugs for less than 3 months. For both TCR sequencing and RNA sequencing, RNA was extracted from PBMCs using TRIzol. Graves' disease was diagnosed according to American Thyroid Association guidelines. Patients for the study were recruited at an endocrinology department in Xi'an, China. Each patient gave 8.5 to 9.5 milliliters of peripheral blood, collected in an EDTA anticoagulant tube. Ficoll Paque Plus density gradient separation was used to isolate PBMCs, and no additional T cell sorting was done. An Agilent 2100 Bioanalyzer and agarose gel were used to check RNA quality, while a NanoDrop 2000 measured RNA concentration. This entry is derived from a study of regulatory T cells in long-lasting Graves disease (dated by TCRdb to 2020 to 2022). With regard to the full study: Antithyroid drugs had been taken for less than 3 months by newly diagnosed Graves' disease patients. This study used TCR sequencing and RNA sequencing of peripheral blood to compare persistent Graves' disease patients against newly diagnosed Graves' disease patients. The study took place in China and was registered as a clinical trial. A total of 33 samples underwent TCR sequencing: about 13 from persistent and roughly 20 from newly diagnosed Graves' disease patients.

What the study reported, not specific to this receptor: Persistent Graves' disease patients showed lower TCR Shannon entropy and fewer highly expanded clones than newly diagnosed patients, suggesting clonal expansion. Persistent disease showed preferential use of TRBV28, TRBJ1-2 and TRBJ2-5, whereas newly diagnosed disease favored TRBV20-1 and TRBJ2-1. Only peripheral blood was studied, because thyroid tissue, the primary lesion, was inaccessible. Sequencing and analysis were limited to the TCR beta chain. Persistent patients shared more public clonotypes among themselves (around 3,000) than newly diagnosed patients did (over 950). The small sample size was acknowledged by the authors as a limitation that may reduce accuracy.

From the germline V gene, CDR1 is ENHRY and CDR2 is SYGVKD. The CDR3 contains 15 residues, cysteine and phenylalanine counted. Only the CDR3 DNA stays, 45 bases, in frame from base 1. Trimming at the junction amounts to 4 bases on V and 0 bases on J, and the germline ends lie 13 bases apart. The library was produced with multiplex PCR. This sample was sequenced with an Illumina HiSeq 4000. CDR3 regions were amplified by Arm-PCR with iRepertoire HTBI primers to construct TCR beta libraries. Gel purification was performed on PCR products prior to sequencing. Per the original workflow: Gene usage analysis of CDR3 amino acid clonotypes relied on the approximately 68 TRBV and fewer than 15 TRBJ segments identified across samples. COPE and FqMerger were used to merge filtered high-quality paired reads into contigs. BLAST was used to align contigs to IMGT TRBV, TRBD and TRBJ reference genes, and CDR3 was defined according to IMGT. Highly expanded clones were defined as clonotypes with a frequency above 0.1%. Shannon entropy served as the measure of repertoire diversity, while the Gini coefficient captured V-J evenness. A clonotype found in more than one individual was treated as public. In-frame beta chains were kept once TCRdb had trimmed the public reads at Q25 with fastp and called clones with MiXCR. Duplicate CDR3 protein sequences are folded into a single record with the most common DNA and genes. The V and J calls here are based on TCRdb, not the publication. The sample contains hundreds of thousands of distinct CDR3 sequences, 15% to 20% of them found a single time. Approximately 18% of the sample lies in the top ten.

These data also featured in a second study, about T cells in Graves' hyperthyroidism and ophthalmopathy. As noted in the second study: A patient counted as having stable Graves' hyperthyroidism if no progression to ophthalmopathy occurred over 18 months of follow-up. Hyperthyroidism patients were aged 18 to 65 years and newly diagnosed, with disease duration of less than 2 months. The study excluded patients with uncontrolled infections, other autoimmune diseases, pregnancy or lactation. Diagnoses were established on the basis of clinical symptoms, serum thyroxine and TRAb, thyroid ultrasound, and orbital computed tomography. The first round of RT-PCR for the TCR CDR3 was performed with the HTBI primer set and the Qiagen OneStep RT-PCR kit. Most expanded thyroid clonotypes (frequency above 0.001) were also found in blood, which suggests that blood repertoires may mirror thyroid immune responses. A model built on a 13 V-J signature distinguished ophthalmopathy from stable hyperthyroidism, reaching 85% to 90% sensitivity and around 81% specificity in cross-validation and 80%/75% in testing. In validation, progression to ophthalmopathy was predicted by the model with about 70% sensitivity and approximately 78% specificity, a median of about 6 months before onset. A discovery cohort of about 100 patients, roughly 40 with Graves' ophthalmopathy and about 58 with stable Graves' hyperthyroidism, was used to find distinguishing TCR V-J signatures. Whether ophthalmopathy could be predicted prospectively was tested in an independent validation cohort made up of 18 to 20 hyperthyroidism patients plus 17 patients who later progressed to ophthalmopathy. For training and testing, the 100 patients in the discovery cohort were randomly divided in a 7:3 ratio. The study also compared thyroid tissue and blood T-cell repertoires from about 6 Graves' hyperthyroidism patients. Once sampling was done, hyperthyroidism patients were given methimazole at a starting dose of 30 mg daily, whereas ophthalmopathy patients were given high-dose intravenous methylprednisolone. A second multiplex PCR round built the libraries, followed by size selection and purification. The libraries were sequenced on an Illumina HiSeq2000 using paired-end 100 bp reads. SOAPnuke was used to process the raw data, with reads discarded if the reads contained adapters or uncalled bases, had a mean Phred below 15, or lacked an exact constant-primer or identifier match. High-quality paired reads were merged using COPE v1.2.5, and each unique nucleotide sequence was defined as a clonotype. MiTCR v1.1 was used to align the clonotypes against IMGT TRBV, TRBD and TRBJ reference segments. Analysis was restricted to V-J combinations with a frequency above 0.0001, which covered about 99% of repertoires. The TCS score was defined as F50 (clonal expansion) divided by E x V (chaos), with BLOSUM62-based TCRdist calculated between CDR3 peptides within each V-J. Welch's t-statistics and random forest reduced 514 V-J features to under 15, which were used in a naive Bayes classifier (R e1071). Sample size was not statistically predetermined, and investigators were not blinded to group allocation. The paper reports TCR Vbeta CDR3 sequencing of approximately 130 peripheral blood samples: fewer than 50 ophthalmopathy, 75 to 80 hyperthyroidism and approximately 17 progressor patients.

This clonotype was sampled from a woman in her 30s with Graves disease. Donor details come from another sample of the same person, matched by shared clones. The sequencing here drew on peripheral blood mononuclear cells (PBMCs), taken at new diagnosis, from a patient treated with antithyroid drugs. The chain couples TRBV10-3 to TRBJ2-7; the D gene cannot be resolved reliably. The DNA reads TGTGCCATCAGTGGCCCCCGAGGCAGCTCCTACGAGCAGTACTTC. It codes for CAISGPRGSSYEQYF.